This T cell receptor (beta chain) was recovered during a study of blood T cell repertoires in COVID-19. Turning to the study itself: Samples came from the United States, Italy and Spain, spanning acute and convalescent COVID-19. T cells, B-cell-depleted T cells, or PBMCs supplied cDNA or gDNA.

Original analysis: Quantification of nucleated cells was approximated via reference gene primer amplification. Some clones are missing from TCRdb's copy, which holds only in-frame ones; the method was immunoSEQ multiplex PCR. Clone size and the V and J calls come from that table; the DNA yielded D and trimming. This sample has fewer than 90,000 clones, with around nine tenths found just once. The CDR3 is 19 residues long. Trimming at V came to 0 bases and at J to 5 bases, leaving 10 bases not matched to a gene. Germline CDR1 and CDR2: LGHDT and YNNKEL (reference sequence). The TCR originated in a middle-aged man with active or convalescent COVID-19. The specimen sequenced was peripheral blood. The J gene is TRBJ2-2, the V gene TRBV3-1 (or the pseudogene TRBV3-2); TRBD2 agrees at 12 bases. The CDR3 is CASSQDARLAGVMTGELFF. Written as DNA, the CDR3 is TGTGCCAGCAGCCAAGATGCGCGACTAGCGGGGGTAATGACCGGGGAGCTGTTTTTT.